This T cell receptor (beta chain) was sequenced for a study of cytomegalovirus exposure and HLA in healthy donors (dated by TCRdb to 2015 to 2018). In terms of the full investigation: In an earlier analysis of approximately 640 of the donors, around 290 Gb of sequence data and 117 million unique TCR beta sequences from roughly 190 million T cells were reported. Roughly 300 gigabases of sequencing data and tens of millions of unique TCR sequences were included in an early release covering several hundred HLA-typed donors. The genetic ancestry cluster associated with self-reported Caucasian donors included 70% to 85% of the 398 genotyped donors. The aim of the study was to test whether cataloging public T cell receptors could identify signatures of past pathogen exposure. The study profiled the T cell repertoires of about 640 subjects by immunosequencing and related them to cytomegalovirus serostatus. A separate validation cohort of 100 to 150 different subjects was used in addition to the roughly 640-subject first cohort. High-throughput TCR immunosequencing, statistical association of individual TCRs with disease status, and machine learning were combined to predict cytomegalovirus infection status. A later analysis re-examined previously published TCR beta repertoires from 600 to 700 donors and added high-resolution HLA genotyping to investigate patterns of TCR occurrence. The later analysis used no new phenotypic data to find candidate immune exposures, relying instead on TCR beta sequences and their occurrence across donors. To decide whether each TCR beta V gene segment behaved as functional or pseudogenic, an earlier analysis of some 600 of the donors relied on high-throughput TCR beta sequencing. Donor age, sex, ethnicity and CMV serostatus were compiled together with the repertoire data. A later genetic analysis used genome-wide SNP genotypes for about 55% of the 666 donors, treating that subset as a discovery cohort. Every repertoire in the discovery cohort had been generated on one and the same sequencing platform. Both class I and class II loci were covered by HLA typing, at four-digit resolution. The number of donors typed differed by locus, with roughly 620-630 for A, B, C, DRB1 and DQB1, around 520 for DQA1, over 600 for DPA1, and around 430 for DPB1. Five DR-DQ haplotypes were handled as single units for association and clustering, since linkage in the cohort was strong. Among roughly 400 genotyped donors of the cohort, an average of about 220,000 unique TCR beta nucleotide sequences was sequenced per donor, of which 15% to 20% were non-productive. The study at large found these results: A further reported finding was that TCR beta sequences accurately predicted the HLA-A and HLA-B alleles for most subjects in the first cohort. Because counts were too low, around 17 rarely observed V segments, including chromosome 9 orphons, were left out of the earlier analysis of roughly 600 of the donors. Because HLA typing was missing for some donors at each locus, association tests included only the typed subset. Correlated functional status among segregating V segments might be attributable to linkage disequilibrium, but an unknown experimental factor could not be ruled out. Sequencing depth was assumed to be roughly uniform across donors in the presence/absence analyses, though that assumption may not hold. Most TCR sequences were observed very rarely across donors, whereas some public TCRs were present in many individuals. A later analysis found that HLA-associated TCR beta chains were more clonally expanded and had lower generation probabilities than equally common non-associated chains. A later analysis found that TCR association rates varied across HLA loci, with DRB1 alleles showing the most associated TCRs and HLA-C alleles the fewest. A later genetic analysis reported fewer N-insertions in productive TCRs among donors in an Asian-associated ancestry cluster than the roughly 690-donor mean. In an earlier analysis of 500 to 650 of the donors, most TCR beta V segments appeared in productive rearrangements about 87% or about 30% of the time, broadly matching IMGT annotations. At a false discovery rate of 0.05, a later analysis linked fewer than 20,000 TCR beta sequences to specific HLA alleles. In a later analysis, several top co-occurrence clusters were reported to appear linked to parvovirus B19, influenza, CMV and Epstein-Barr virus. An association between a missense DCLRE1C variant and V-gene and J-gene trimming of TCR beta chains was found in a later genetic analysis and replicated in an independent cohort. A cluster of highly shared sequence variants was judged likely to represent a technical artifact of the sequencing pipeline. A later analysis found that most CMV-associated TCR beta chains appeared HLA-restricted, with HLA associations seemingly driven largely by CMV exposure. In vitro tests confirmed that three of the cytomegalovirus-associated TCR beta chains recognize cytomegalovirus antigens. Strong co-occurrence of HLA alleles, especially DR and DQ, made assigning TCR associations to individual alleles difficult. In the study, 164 TCR beta chains were listed as associated with cytomegalovirus. The 87-base-pair reads could not distinguish some IMGT-functional V segments, including TRBV6-2 and TRBV6-3, so those segments were excluded. Immune exposure information for the cohort was limited to CMV serostatus. In this cohort, only TCR beta chains were sequenced, and detectable features were limited by the absence of alpha or paired-chain data. According to the authors, the approach could potentially be generalized to other disease states and immunological phenotypes. In both the original and validation cohorts, the classifier was reported to diagnose cytomegalovirus status with high specificity and sensitivity.

In total, approximately 700 healthy bone marrow donors made up the cohort. Cohort members were all nominally healthy when sampled, although unrecorded immune exposures were likely present. The donor tested CMV seropositive and was one of the 289 seropositive cohort members. A peripheral blood sample was collected from each donor, and TCR beta sequencing was performed on peripheral blood mononuclear cells. Genomic DNA extraction from the blood cell samples was performed with the Qiagen DNeasy Blood Extraction Kit. The library was prepared using the immunoSEQ multiplex PCR assay. For the multiplex PCR, a mixture combining 60 forward primers for TCR Vbeta segments and 13 reverse primers for TCR Jbeta segments was used. Amplification of the CDR3 region of rearranged TCR beta genes was performed with a multiplex PCR assay on genomic DNA. The amplified TCR beta libraries were sequenced on the Illumina HiSeq System as 87-base-pair reads. As for the original processing: In a later analysis, 77 million or so unique TCR beta chains were counted across the 500 to 700 repertoires, and roughly 11 million of these chains were shared by at least two donors. A nearest-neighbor algorithm error-corrected the raw reads and collapsed the reads into unique sequences, merging closely related sequences to remove PCR and sequencing errors. CDR3 sequences were aligned to IMGT reference sequences to assign V, D and J gene segments. Each retained sequence needed at least a six-nucleotide match to both a V gene segment and a J gene segment. Rearrangements were called productive when the CDR3 lacked stop codons and stayed in frame with V and J; all others were non-productive. CDR3 was defined according to IMGT convention as the region running from the second conserved V-encoded cysteine to the conserved J-encoded phenylalanine. The earlier analysis of 450 to 750 of the donors excluded any sequence lacking an unambiguous match to a single V gene segment. An earlier analysis of 500 to 600 of the donors classified V segments as functional when productive rearrangements were above 56.7% and as segregating when the standard deviation between donors was above 5%. A statistical classification framework was developed to diagnose cytomegalovirus status using the catalog of TCR beta chain sequences. V and J gene assignment, in a later analysis, came from comparing TCR nucleotide sequences with IMGT/GENE-DB human TR gene sequences. Using the TCRdist pipeline, a later analysis assigned CDR3 sequences along with most-parsimonious VDJ recombination scenarios. In a later analysis, each TCR beta chain was defined by its CDR3 amino acid sequence together with its V-gene family, and reads without a unique V-gene family were excluded. To address suspected cross-contamination and a sequencing artifact, a later analysis removed under 600 highly shared, low-generation-probability nucleotide sequences. In a later analysis, a clonal expansion index for each public chain was calculated from normalized within-repertoire ranks of inferred template counts. In a later analysis, generation probabilities were computed using a VDJ recombination model fitted to out-of-frame rearrangements, and the results were checked against IGoR. A later analysis scored TCR-TCR, TCR-HLA and TCR-CMV co-occurrence with hypergeometric tests, applying a repertoire-size bias correction to TCR pairs. False discovery rates were estimated in a later analysis by permuting HLA or CMV assignments 20 times. In a later analysis, co-occurring TCRs were grouped using DBSCAN, with TCRdist sequence similarity added in when clustering inside HLA-allele-positive subsets. For co-occurrence clustering, repertoires with fewer than 30,000 or more than 120,000 public chains were excluded, along with four or five repertoires with anomalous nucleotide sharing. Entries here come from immuneACCESS through TCRdb and include only in-frame sequences with V and J called. Some clones fail to appear in such tables; in the studies checked, an unresolved V gene covers under half of the shortfall, and the cause of the remainder is unknown. The V and J calls and the clone size are those of that table, but D and trimming were determined from the DNA. The sample contains over 150,000 clones, roughly three quarters of them found a single time. Around 7.2% of the sample rests with the top ten.

The germline V gene encodes CDR1 LGHNT and CDR2 FRNRAP. The CDR3, from cysteine to phenylalanine, totals 15 residues. CDR3 DNA is the only sequence kept; it has 45 bases, read in frame from the first base. From V the trimming removes 5 bases and from J it removes 7 bases, while the gene matches leave 11 bases of the junction unaccounted for. A word on this clone: Its antigen is not yet known. The input lacks base qualities; no much larger clone sits a single base away.

The sequencing input was PBMCs. The sequence is built from TRBV12-5 and TRBJ2-7; TRBD2 agrees with 10 junctional bases. The origin of this receptor is a man aged 25-45 years in good health and CMV-seropositive. The CDR3: CASGPGLATKEEQYF. In nucleotide form, the sequence is TGTGCTAGTGGTCCGGGACTAGCGACGAAAGAGGAGCAGTACTTC.